Listed here are 13 T cell receptor beta chains from one sample, sequenced in a study of T cells in Graves' hyperthyroidism and ophthalmopathy. TCR beta CDR3 region amplification was performed from RNA transcripts. A first-round RT-PCR of the TCR CDR3 used the HTBI primer set. TCRdb reprocessed the multiplex PCR reads via MiXCR and lists one record per CDR3 protein. The data contain some 570,000 distinct CDR3 sequences, roughly 18% of them seen just once; the ten biggest clones take up 17%. Sequenced material: blood. The receptors stem from a woman aged 18-29 years with Graves' ophthalmopathy.

This clonotype appeared many times. The chain links TRBV11-2 to TRBJ2-5; 8 bases fit TRBD2. After removal of 5 bases from V and 4 bases from J, the junction contained 6 bases not matched to a gene. Germline-derived CDR1 and CDR2 are SGHAT and FQNNGV. This CDR3 comprises 14 residues. The CDR3 DNA sequence: TGTGCCAGCAGCCGGCCGGGAGGGAGAGAGACCCAGTACTTC. Translating gives CASSRPGGRETQYF.

This clonotype appeared once. The gene calls are TRBV20-1 and TRBJ2-5, with D maybe TRBD2 (6 bases). Germline V gene data show CDR1 as DFQATT and CDR2 as SNEGSKA (reference sequence). This CDR3 spans 13 amino acids. Trimming took off 1 base at V and 4 bases at J, with 10 bases between the two ends. The CDR3 loop is CSARVEGGETQYF. CDR3 nucleotide sequence: TGCAGTGCTAGAGTAGAGGGAGGAGAGACCCAGTACTTC.

The CDR3 DNA is TGCAGTGCTAGAGAGAACAGTTTGAACACTGAAGCTTTCTTT. Translation gives CSARENSLNTEAFF. The V call is TRBV20-1, the J call TRBJ1-1, with D hard to call. Trimming removed 0 bases at V and 0 bases at J, with 8 bases between. Germline loops: CDR1 DFQATT, CDR2 SNEGSKA (reference sequence). CDR3 size: 14 residues.

This clonotype was counted at least ten times. V is TRBV20-1 and J is TRBJ2-5, with 8 bases lining up with TRBD2. The ends lost 4 bases at V and 5 bases at J; junction bases unmatched: 9. Germline V lookup: CDR1 DFQATT, CDR2 SNEGSKA (reference sequence). CDR3 length: 14 amino acids. CDR3 residues: CSATLGLAFETQYF. CDR3 nucleotides: TGCAGTGCTACCCTTGGACTAGCTTTCGAGACCCAGTACTTC.

This clonotype was seen a few times. CDR3 sequence (DNA): TGTGCCAGCAGCCAGTTTCCTAGCGGCCTGAACACTGAAGCTTTCTTT. Protein product: CASSQFPSGLNTEAFF. The chain employs TRBV14 and TRBJ1-1; D call uncertain. The germline V gene has CDR1 SGHDN and CDR2 FVKESK. V lost 3 bases and J 0 bases, leaving 14 bases between the germline ends. This CDR3 comprises 16 residues.

This clonotype has ten or more counts. The V call is TRBV5-6, the J call TRBJ2-1; no reliable D call. CDR3 size: 12 residues. Trimming removed 3 bases from V and 7 bases from J, with 8 bases in between. Germline V gives CDR1 SGHDT, CDR2 YYEEEE. The CDR3, as DNA: TGTGCCAGCAGCTCTATCTCTAATGAGCAGTTCTTC. It encodes CASSSISNEQFF.

The chain recombines TRBV11-3 with TRBJ2-1; D possibly corresponds to TRBD2 (6 bases). The V end was cut by 6 bases, the J end by 9 bases, with 12 bases between. CDR3 size: 12 residues. CDR1 is SGHNT, CDR2 YENEEA, per germline. This CDR3 reads CASSSREGEQFF. The CDR3 region has the DNA TGTGCCAGCAGTTCGCGGGAAGGTGAGCAGTTCTTC.

This clonotype was seen only a few times. The gene calls are TRBV20-1 and TRBJ2-1; 10 bases agree with TRBD1. The CDR3 runs 14 residues. Germline values: CDR1 DFQATT, CDR2 SNEGSKA (reference sequence). V shed 5 bases, J shed 6 bases, and the junction held 7 bases outside the gene matches. The CDR3: CSASRTGGSNEQFF. The CDR3 nucleotides read TGCAGTGCTTCTCGGACAGGGGGTAGCAATGAGCAGTTCTTC.

This clonotype was counted only a few times. The rearrangement links TRBV20-1 to TRBJ1-2; D is undetermined. The CDR3 has 12 residues. Trimming removed 3 bases at V and 9 bases at J, with 14 bases between. The V gene's germline CDR1 is DFQATT and CDR2 SNEGSKA (reference sequence). CDR3: CSASPPSVSYTF. In nucleotides, the CDR3 is TGCAGTGCTAGTCCCCCCTCGGTGAGCTACACCTTC.

This clonotype was counted a few times. V is TRBV20-1 and J is TRBJ2-1; tentatively, D is TRBD1 (5 bases). V was cut by 5 bases and J by 7 bases, with 21 bases left in between. The CDR3 has 15 residues. Germline CDR1 is DFQATT and CDR2 is SNEGSKA (reference sequence). The CDR3 DNA is TGCAGTGCTGTACAGGAAAGACGGTACGGGAATGAGCAGTTCTTC. It translates to CSAVQERRYGNEQFF.

A few counts support this clonotype. The V call is TRBV20-1, the J call TRBJ1-3, with D hard to call. The germline V gene encodes CDR1 DFQATT and CDR2 SNEGSKA (reference sequence). CDR3 length: 14 residues. With 4 bases removed from V and 9 bases from J, the gap between germline ends came to 19 bases. The CDR3 spells CSAIVLTERSTIYF. The CDR3 nucleotides are TGCAGTGCTATAGTGCTGACGGAAAGGAGCACCATATATTTT.

In this sample, this clonotype turned up many times. The rearrangement uses TRBV24-1 and TRBJ2-1, with a possible D match to TRBD1 (5 bases). CDR1 and CDR2 from the germline V gene are KGHDR and SFDVKD. Trimming cost V 7 bases and J 6 bases, with 9 bases left between them. CDR3 length: 12 amino acids. CDR3 DNA sequence: TGTGCCACCAGCGCCAGGGCCAATGAGCAGTTCTTC. Translated, it gives CATSARANEQFF.

CDR3 nucleotide sequence: TGTGCCAGCAGTGACACACGGGTTCCCCAAGAGACCCAGTACTTC. It yields the protein CASSDTRVPQETQYF. This rearrangement joins TRBV27 to TRBJ2-5; no firm D call. This CDR3 spans 15 amino acids. CDR1 is MNHEY and CDR2 is SMNVEV in the germline V gene (reference sequence). The V end was cut by 5 bases, the J end by 1 base, with 14 bases between.